This T cell receptor beta chain was obtained from a study of T-cell memory formation after mild COVID-19. The wider study: Clusters of TCRs were largely donor specific. Points from the study as a whole: Contracting clones from day 15 to 85 had balanced CD4/CD8; later expanders favoured CD4+.

TCRdb recomputed calls from the 5' RACE reads with MiXCR, one row per CDR3 protein. The profile covers about 130,000 distinct CDR3 sequences, with 15% to 20% appearing a single time and roughly 5.2% taken by the ten largest. Germline CDR1 DFQATT, CDR2 SNEGSKA (reference sequence). The junction had 8 bases not matched to a gene; V was cut back by 4 bases and J by 7 bases. This CDR3 is 15 amino acids long. A note on this clonotype: Its target is not known.

This rearrangement joins TRBV20-1 to TRBJ2-1; 12 bases map to TRBD2. The TCR comes from a man between 18 and 29 years old who had mild COVID-19 (a few samples of this study predate the infection). Cell type and time point are not known. Specimen: PBMCs or a T cell subset sorted from them (not recorded which). CDR3 amino acids: CSAIPLAGGQNEQFF. CDR3 coding DNA: TGCAGTGCTATCCCTCTAGCGGGGGGGCAGAATGAGCAGTTCTTC.